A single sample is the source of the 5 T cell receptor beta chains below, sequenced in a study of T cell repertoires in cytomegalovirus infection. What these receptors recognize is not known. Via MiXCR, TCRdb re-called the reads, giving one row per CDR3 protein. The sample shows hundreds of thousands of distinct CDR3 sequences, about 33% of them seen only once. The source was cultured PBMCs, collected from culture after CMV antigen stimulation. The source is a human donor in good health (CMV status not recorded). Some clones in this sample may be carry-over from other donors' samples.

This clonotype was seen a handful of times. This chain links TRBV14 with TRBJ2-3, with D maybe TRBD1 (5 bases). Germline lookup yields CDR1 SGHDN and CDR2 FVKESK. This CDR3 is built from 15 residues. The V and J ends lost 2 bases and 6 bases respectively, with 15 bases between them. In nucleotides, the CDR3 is TGTGCCAGCAGCCAAACCCCGGCCAGGGTCGATACGCAGTATTTT. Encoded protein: CASSQTPARVDTQYF.

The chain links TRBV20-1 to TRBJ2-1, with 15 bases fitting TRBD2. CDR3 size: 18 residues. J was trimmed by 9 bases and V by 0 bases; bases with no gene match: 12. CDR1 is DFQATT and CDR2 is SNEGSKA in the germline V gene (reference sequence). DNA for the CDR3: TGCAGTGCTAGAGATCAGTACCGGACTAGCGGGAGGGTAGGTGAGCAGTTCTTC. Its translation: CSARDQYRTSGRVGEQFF.

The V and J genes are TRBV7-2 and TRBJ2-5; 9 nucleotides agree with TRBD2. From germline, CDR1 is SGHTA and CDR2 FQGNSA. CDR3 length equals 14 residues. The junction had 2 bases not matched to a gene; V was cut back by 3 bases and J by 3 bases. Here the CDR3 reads CASSLGTSKETQYF. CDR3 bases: TGTGCCAGCAGCTTGGGGACTAGCAAAGAGACCCAGTACTTC. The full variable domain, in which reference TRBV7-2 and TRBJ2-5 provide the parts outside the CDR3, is GAGVSQSPSNKVTEKGKDVELRCDPISGHTALYWYRQSLGQGLEFLIYFQGNSAPDKSGLPSDRFSAERTGGSVSTLTIQRTQQEDSAVYLCASSLGTSKETQYFGPGTRLLVL.

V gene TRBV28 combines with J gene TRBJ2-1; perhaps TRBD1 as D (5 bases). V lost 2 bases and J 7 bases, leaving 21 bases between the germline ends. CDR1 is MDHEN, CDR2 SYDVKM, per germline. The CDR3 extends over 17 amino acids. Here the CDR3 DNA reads TGTGCCAGCAGTTTACGAAATCTGGGGCTGGGGCGGAATGAGCAGTTCTTC. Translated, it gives CASSLRNLGLGRNEQFF.

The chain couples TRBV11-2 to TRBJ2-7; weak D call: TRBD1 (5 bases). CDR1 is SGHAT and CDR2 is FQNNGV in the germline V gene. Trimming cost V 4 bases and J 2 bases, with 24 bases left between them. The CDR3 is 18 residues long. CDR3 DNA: TGTGCCAGCAGCTCTGCAGGGTGGGTAGGACCCGCGACCTACGAGCAGTACGTC. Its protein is CASSSAGWVGPATYEQYV.